These 22 T cell receptor beta chains share one sample of origin, sequenced in a study of cytomegalovirus exposure and HLA in healthy donors. The PCR contained 60 Vbeta and 13 Jbeta primers. Sequencing used immunoSEQ multiplex PCR; TCRdb keeps in-frame clones, though not all of them. The sample consists of about 150,000 clones, 60% to 80% of them appearing once. Specimen: PBMCs. These receptors all come from a male donor in good health and CMV-seronegative.

The rearrangement joins TRBV19 to TRBJ2-4, with D perhaps matching TRBD2 (5 bases). V was shortened by 1 base and J by 0 bases, with 10 bases between the two germline ends. Germline assignment: CDR1 LNHDA and CDR2 SQIVND (reference sequence). The CDR3 spans 16 residues. This CDR3 is CASSIVRVIAKNIQYF. The DNA of the CDR3 is TGTGCCAGTAGTATAGTGAGGGTCATAGCCAAAAACATTCAGTACTTC.

The chain recombines TRBV5-6 with TRBJ2-5, with D perhaps matching TRBD1 (6 bases). The DNA end is more similar to TRBJ2-7, so the J call may be wrong. The CDR3 is 14 residues long. Germline values: CDR1 SGHDT, CDR2 YYEEEE. This chain's CDR3 is CASSLGAGDYEQYF. The CDR3 nucleotides read TGTGCCAGCAGCTTGGGTGCAGGGGACTACGAGCAGTACTTC.

The rearrangement uses TRBV30 and TRBJ1-6, with 10 bases lining up with TRBD1. V lost 2 bases and J lost 9; bases outside the gene matches: 4. The CDR3 consists of 14 residues. Germline V gene sequence: CDR1 GTSNPN, CDR2 SVGIG (reference sequence). The CDR3 sequence is CAWSTDRGISPLHF. CDR3 DNA: TGTGCCTGGAGTACGGACAGGGGGATTTCACCCCTCCACTTT.

The V gene is TRBV6-6, the J gene TRBJ1-5; TRBD1 matches 7 bases. Germline lookup yields CDR1 MNHNY and CDR2 SVGAGI (reference sequence). With V trimmed by 5 bases and J by 1 base, 2 bases remained unmatched. The CDR3 runs 14 residues. The CDR3 sequence is CASSPQGSNQPQHF. DNA for the CDR3: TGTGCCAGCAGTCCACAGGGGAGCAATCAGCCCCAGCATTTT.

V is TRBV28 and J is TRBJ1-5; 8 bases are shared with TRBD1. V was clipped by 5 bases and J by 3 bases; unmatched bases: 3. Germline V CDR1 and CDR2: MDHEN, SYDVKM. The CDR3 runs 14 residues. For the CDR3, the DNA is TGTGCCAGCAGTGGACAGGGTCACAATCAGCCCCAGCATTTT. Protein: CASSGQGHNQPQHF.

The chain is built from TRBV2 and TRBJ2-7, with D possibly being TRBD1 (6 bases). Germline V gene sequence: CDR1 SNHLY, CDR2 FYNNEI. This CDR3 is built from 16 residues. The V end lost 4 bases, the J end lost 3 bases, and 19 bases lay between the germline ends. The CDR3 sequence is CASSVGPPQGSYEQYF. CDR3 DNA sequence: TGTGCCAGCAGTGTCGGCCCCCCCCAGGGGAGCTACGAGCAGTACTTC.

The rearrangement joins TRBV19 to TRBJ2-2; possibly TRBD1 for D (6 bases). The CDR3 extends over 15 amino acids. Germline CDR1 is LNHDA and CDR2 is SQIVND (reference sequence). V was clipped by 3 bases and J by 0 bases, with 8 bases between them. CDR3 loop: CASSIRTANTGELFF. The CDR3, as DNA: TGTGCCAGTAGTATCAGGACAGCGAACACCGGGGAGCTGTTTTTT.

This rearrangement joins TRBV15 to TRBJ1-4; 7 bases agree with TRBD1. This CDR3 contains 15 residues. J was trimmed by 4 bases and V by 2 bases; bases with no gene match: 4. Germline values: CDR1 LNHNV, CDR2 YYDKDF (reference sequence). The CDR3 is CATSRLGQFNEKLFF. CDR3 sequence (DNA): TGTGCCACCAGCAGACTGGGACAGTTTAATGAAAAACTGTTTTTT.

The chain recombines TRBV5-6 with TRBJ1-1, with TRBD1 matching 7 bases. CDR1 and CDR2 (germline): SGHDT, YYEEEE. The CDR3 totals 16 residues. The ends lost 4 bases at V and 0 bases at J; junction bases unmatched: 9. The CDR3 DNA sequence: TGTGCCAGCAGCCCACAGGGGACTCCTATGAACACTGAAGCTTTCTTT. Amino acids: CASSPQGTPMNTEAFF.

The chain is built from TRBV28 and TRBJ2-4; 8 positions match TRBD1. The length of the CDR3 is 17 residues. V gave up 2 bases and J gave up 1 base; unmatched junction bases: 7. Germline V gene lookup returns CDR1 MDHEN and CDR2 SYDVKM. The CDR3 bases are TGTGCCAGCAGTTTAAGGACAGGGATAAGGGCCAAAAACATTCAGTACTTC. Its translation: CASSLRTGIRAKNIQYF. Based on the CDR3 plus reference TRBV28 and TRBJ2-4, the full variable domain is DVKVTQSSRYLVKRTGEKVFLECVQDMDHENMFWYRQDPGLGLRLIYFSYDVKMKEKGDIPEGYSVSREKKERFSLILESASTNQTSMYLCASSLRTGIRAKNIQYFGAGTRLSVL.

This clone turned up a few times. This chain joins TRBV5-1 and TRBJ2-1; 8 nucleotides match TRBD2. The germline V gene encodes CDR1 SGHRS and CDR2 YFSETQ. The CDR3 spans 16 residues. J was trimmed by 5 bases and V by 4 bases; bases with no gene match: 11. CDR3 bases: TGCGCCAGCAGCGCAGTCCCCCGCGGGGGGAACAATGAGCAGTTCTTC. Translating gives CASSAVPRGGNNEQFF.

This chain links TRBV5-1 with TRBJ1-2, with D uncertain. The CDR3 contains 12 residues. CDR1 and CDR2 from the germline V gene are SGHRS and YFSETQ. The germline V and J ends were trimmed by 3 bases and 5 bases, with 8 bases remaining between them. The CDR3 DNA is TGCGCCAGCAGCTCGGCGCGGTATGGCTACACCTTC. Its translation: CASSSARYGYTF.

The chain uses TRBV15 and TRBJ2-6; no firm D call. CDR1 is LNHNV, CDR2 YYDKDF, per germline (reference sequence). The ends were cut back, 0 bases at V and 15 bases at J, with 9 bases in the middle. This CDR3 spans 12 amino acids. As DNA, the CDR3 is TGTGCCACCAGCAGAGATCAGGCGCCCCTGACTTTC. It yields the protein CATSRDQAPLTF.

This clone was seen once. The chain combines TRBV19 with TRBJ1-2, with 9 nucleotides matching TRBD1. This CDR3 is 13 amino acids long. Germline-derived CDR1 and CDR2 are LNHDA and SQIVND (reference sequence). V was clipped by 6 bases and J by 7 bases; unmatched bases: 6. The CDR3 spells CASRMGQGGGYTF. DNA of the CDR3: TGTGCCAGTAGGATGGGACAGGGTGGTGGCTACACCTTC. Based on the CDR3 plus reference TRBV19 and TRBJ1-2, the full variable domain is DGGITQSPKYLFRKEGQNVTLSCEQNLNHDAMYWYRQDPGQGLRLIYYSQIVNDFQKGDIAEGYSVSREKKESFPLTVTSAQKNPTAFYLCASRMGQGGGYTFGSGTRLTVV.

The rearrangement links TRBV29-1 to TRBJ2-5; TRBD2 agrees at 10 bases. This CDR3 spans 11 amino acids. CDR1 SQVTM and CDR2 ANQGSEA come from the germline V gene. Trimming cost V 6 bases and J 10 bases; bases outside gene matches: 5. The CDR3 loop reads CSVGEREGQYF. CDR3 sequence (DNA): TGCAGCGTGGGGGAGCGGGAGGGCCAGTACTTC. Combining the CDR3 with reference TRBV29-1 and TRBJ2-5 gives the whole variable domain SAVISQKPSRDICQRGTSLTIQCQVDSQVTMMFWYRQQPGQSLTLIATANQGSEATYESGFVIDKFPISRPNLTFSTLTVSNMSPEDSSIYLCSVGEREGQYFGPGTRLLVL.

This chain uses TRBV18 with TRBJ1-3, with 10 positions matching TRBD1. Germline CDR1 is KGHSH and CDR2 is LQKENI. V was clipped by 6 bases and J by 8 bases; unmatched bases: 10. The CDR3 runs to 15 residues. The CDR3, as DNA: TGTGCCAGCTCTCCTTTCGGGACAGGGGCCGACACCATATATTTT. It is translated as CASSPFGTGADTIYF. Together with reference TRBV18 and TRBJ1-3, the CDR3 gives the full variable domain: NAGVMQNPRHLVRRRGQEARLRCSPMKGHSHVYWYRQLPEEGLKFMVYLQKENIIDESGMPKERFSAEFPKEGPSILRIQQVVRGDSAAYFCASSPFGTGADTIYFGEGSWLTVV.

This clone was recorded once. The chain recombines TRBV5-1 with TRBJ2-1; TRBD1 matches 11 bases. This CDR3 has 16 residues. V was clipped by 4 bases and J by 2 bases; unmatched bases: 5. Germline loops: CDR1 SGHRS, CDR2 YFSETQ. CDR3 loop: CASSDPGQGAYNEQFF. DNA for the CDR3: TGCGCCAGCAGCGACCCGGGACAGGGGGCCTACAATGAGCAGTTCTTC.

The J gene is TRBJ2-5, the V gene TRBV5-1; possibly TRBD2 for D (6 bases). Trimming pared 0 bases from V and 4 bases from J, leaving 13 bases between. Germline CDR1 reads SGHRS; CDR2 reads YFSETQ. This CDR3 region has 15 residues. The CDR3 loop is CASSLAMGGVETQYF. In nucleotides, the CDR3 is TGCGCCAGCAGCTTGGCGATGGGGGGAGTAGAGACCCAGTACTTC.

The CDR3 DNA reads TGTGCCAGCAGCTTAGACGAGGTCCACGAGCAGTACTTC. It codes for CASSLDEVHEQYF. This chain joins TRBV9 and TRBJ2-7; no firm D call. CDR3 length: 13 residues. Germline CDR1 and CDR2: SGDLS and YYNGEE. Trimming took off 4 bases at V and 5 bases at J, with 13 bases between the two ends.

The CDR3 here is CATRRQGITDGELFF. The CDR3 nucleotides read TGTGCCACCAGAAGACAGGGGATTACGGACGGGGAGCTGTTTTTT. The V call is TRBV11-2, the J call TRBJ2-2, with TRBD1 matching 8 bases. CDR1 is SGHAT and CDR2 is FQNNGV in the germline V gene. Germline trimming cut 10 bases from V and 7 bases from J; bases unmatched to any gene: 14. This CDR3 is built from 15 residues.

The chain joins TRBV18 to TRBJ2-1; TRBD1 might be the D (5 bases). The V end lost 4 bases, the J end lost 3 bases, and 13 bases lay between the germline ends. Germline assignment: CDR1 KGHSH and CDR2 LQKENI. The CDR3 has 15 residues. This CDR3 reads CASSRGARVYNEQFF. The CDR3 bases are TGTGCCAGCTCACGTGGGGCAAGGGTCTACAATGAGCAGTTCTTC. Supplemented by reference TRBV18 and TRBJ2-1, the full variable domain reads NAGVMQNPRHLVRRRGQEARLRCSPMKGHSHVYWYRQLPEEGLKFMVYLQKENIIDESGMPKERFSAEFPKEGPSILRIQQVVRGDSAAYFCASSRGARVYNEQFFGPGTRLTVL.

The rearrangement links TRBV7-6 to TRBJ1-6; tentative D call: TRBD1 (5 bases). V was pared by 1 base and J by 5 bases, with 9 bases between. CDR1 and CDR2 from the germline V gene are SGHVS and FNYEAQ. The CDR3 covers 15 residues. The CDR3 bases are TGTGCCAGCAGCTTAGGGGGCAGCGATAATTCACCCCTCCACTTT. This encodes CASSLGGSDNSPLHF.